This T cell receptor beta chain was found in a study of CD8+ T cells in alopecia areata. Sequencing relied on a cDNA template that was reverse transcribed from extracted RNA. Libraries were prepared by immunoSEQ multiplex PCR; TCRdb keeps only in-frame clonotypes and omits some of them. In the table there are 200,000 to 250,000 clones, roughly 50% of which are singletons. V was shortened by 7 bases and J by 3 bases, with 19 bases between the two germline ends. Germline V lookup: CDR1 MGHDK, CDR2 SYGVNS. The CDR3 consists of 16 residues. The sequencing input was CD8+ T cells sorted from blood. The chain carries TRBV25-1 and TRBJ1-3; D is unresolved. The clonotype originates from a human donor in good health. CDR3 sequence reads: CASTLGGWTGGNTIYF. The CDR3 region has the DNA TGTGCCAGCACCCTCGGCGGTTGGACGGGTGGAAACACCATATATTTT.